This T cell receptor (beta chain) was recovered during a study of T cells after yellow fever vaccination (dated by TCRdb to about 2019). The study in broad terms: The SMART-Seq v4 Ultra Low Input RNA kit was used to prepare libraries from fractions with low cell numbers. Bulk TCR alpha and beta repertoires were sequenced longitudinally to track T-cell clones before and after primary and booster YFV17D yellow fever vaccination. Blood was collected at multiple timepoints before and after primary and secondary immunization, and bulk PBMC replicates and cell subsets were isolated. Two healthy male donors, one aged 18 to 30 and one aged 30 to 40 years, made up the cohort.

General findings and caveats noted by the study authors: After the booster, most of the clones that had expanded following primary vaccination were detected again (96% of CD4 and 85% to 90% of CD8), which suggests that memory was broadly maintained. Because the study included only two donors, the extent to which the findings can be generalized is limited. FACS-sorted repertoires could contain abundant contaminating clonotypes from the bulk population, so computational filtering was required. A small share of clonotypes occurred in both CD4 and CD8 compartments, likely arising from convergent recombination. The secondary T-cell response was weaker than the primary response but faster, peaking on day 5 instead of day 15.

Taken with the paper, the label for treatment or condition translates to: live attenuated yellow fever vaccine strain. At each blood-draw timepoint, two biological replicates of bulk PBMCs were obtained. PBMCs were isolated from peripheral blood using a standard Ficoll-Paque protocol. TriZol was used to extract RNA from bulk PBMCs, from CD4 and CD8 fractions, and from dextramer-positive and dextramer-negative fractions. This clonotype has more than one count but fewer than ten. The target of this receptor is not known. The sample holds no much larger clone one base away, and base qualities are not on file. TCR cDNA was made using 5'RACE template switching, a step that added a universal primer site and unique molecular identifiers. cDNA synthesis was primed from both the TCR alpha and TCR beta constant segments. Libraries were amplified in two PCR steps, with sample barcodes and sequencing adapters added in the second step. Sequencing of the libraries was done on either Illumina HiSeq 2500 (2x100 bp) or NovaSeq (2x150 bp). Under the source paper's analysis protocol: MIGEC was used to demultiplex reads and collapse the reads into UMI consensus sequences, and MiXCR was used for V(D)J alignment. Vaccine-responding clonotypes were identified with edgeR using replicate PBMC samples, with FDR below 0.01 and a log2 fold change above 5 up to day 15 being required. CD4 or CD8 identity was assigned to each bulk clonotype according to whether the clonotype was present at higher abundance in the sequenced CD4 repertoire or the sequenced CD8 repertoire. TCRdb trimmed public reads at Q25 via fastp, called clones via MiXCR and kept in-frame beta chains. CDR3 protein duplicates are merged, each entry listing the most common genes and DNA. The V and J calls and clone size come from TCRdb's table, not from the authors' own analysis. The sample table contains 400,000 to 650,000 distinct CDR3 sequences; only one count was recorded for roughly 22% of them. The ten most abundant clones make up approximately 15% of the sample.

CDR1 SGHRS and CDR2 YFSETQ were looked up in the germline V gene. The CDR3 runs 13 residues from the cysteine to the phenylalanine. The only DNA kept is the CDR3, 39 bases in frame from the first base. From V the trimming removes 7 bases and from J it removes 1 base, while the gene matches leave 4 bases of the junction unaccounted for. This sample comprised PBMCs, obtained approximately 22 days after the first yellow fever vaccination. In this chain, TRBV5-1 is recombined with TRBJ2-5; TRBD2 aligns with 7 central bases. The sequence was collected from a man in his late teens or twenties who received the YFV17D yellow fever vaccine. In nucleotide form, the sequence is TGCGCCAGCGCACGCGGGAGCCAAGAGACCCAGTACTTC. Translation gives CASARGSQETQYF.